This entry is about one T cell receptor (beta chain). Its antigen is undetermined. Per germline, CDR1 WNHNN and CDR2 SYGVQD (reference sequence). This CDR3 has 18 amino acids. J was trimmed by 5 bases and V by 6 bases; bases with no gene match: 17. The data are from a study of shared clonotypes between healthy human individuals. Study findings and constraints: Several donors shared about 4.8% of their naive CD4 clonotypes.

Naive CD8 cells lacked CD45RO, underwent positive selection for CCR7 and left out terminally differentiated effector memory CD45RA+ cells. Repertoires were generated with immunoSEQ multiplex PCR, while TCRdb's copy carries only in-frame clones and drops some. Counted here are about 1.9 million clones, 80% to 95% occurring once; the ten biggest clones make up roughly 1.7%. The receptor's source is a man younger than 35 in good health. Some clones in this sample may be carry-over from other donors' samples. The sequenced sample was naive CD8+ T cells from PBMCs. The V gene is TRBV10-1, the J gene TRBJ2-1; TRBD2 matches 9 bases. The CDR3 region has the DNA TGCGCCAGCAGGGAGGTAGCGGGAGACCCAGGCGGCCACAATGAGCAGTTCTTC. Translated: CASREVAGDPGGHNEQFF.